This T cell receptor beta chain stems from a study of T cell repertoires in cytomegalovirus infection. Across the study: Shared public TCR beta signatures pointed to both CMV infection and a matching HLA type.

Concerning this clonotype: Its antigen remains unidentified.

V lost 5 bases and J lost 6; bases outside the gene matches: 6. The CDR3 has 15 residues. Germline CDR1 and CDR2: MGHDK and SYGVNS. Whole-study findings and limits: The ex vivo response was dominated by HLA-C-restricted CMV-specific TCR beta clonotypes. Individuals carrying CMV plus the relevant HLA were identified by cumulative frequency of public TCR beta families.

TCRdb processed the reads anew with MiXCR; each CDR3 protein has one entry. The sample lists about 260,000 distinct CDR3 sequences, around 15% occurring once. The origin of this receptor is a human donor in good health (CMV status not recorded). Some clones in this sample may be carry-over from other donors' samples. The chain uses TRBV25-1 and TRBJ2-2; 10 nucleotides agree with TRBD1. Sequencing was performed on PBMCs. CDR3 region: CASSKDRGRPGELFF. The CDR3 DNA reads TGTGCCAGCAGTAAAGACAGGGGGCGCCCCGGGGAGCTGTTTTTT. The whole variable domain, remainder taken from reference TRBV25-1 and TRBJ2-2, is EADIYQTPRYLVIGTGKKITLECSQTMGHDKMYWYQQDPGMELHLIHYSYGVNSTEKGDLSSESTVSRIRTEHFPLTLESARPSHTSQYLCASSKDRGRPGELFFGEGSRLTVL.